This TCR beta chain was observed in a study of cytomegalovirus exposure and HLA in healthy donors. The data were produced by immunoSEQ multiplex PCR, yet TCRdb's version contains in-frame clones alone and is incomplete. The sample contains about 76,000 clones, approximately 93% of which appear only once. With V trimmed by 7 bases and J by 5 bases, 12 bases remained unmatched. CDR1 is LNHDA and CDR2 is SQIVND in the germline V gene (reference sequence). The CDR3 is 16 residues long. While the first cohort had 600 to 800 subjects, the donors belonged to the separate validation cohort of about 120 subjects.

The TCR comes from a man younger than 30 in good health and CMV-seropositive. Sequencing was carried out using PBMCs. This sequence joins TRBV19 and TRBJ2-1; TRBD1 agrees at 9 bases. The CDR3 loop is CASTQKTGGSDNEQFF. CDR3 in DNA: TGTGCCAGTACTCAGAAAACAGGGGGCTCGGACAATGAGCAGTTCTTC.